A single sample is the source of the 27 T cell receptor beta chains below, sequenced in a study of cytomegalovirus exposure and HLA in healthy donors. PCR involved 60 Vbeta and 13 Jbeta primers. Here immunoSEQ multiplex PCR was the method, and the copy in TCRdb shows in-frame clones only, minus some. The sample lists some 150,000 clones, roughly 80% occurring once. Input material: PBMCs. The receptors originated from a woman aged 18-29 years in good health and CMV-seronegative.

The chain employs TRBV11-3 and TRBJ2-3, with TRBD2 identical over 11 bases. With 2 bases clipped from V and 3 bases from J, the junction kept 4 bases outside the gene matches. The CDR3 is 16 amino acids. From germline, CDR1 is SGHNT and CDR2 YENEEA. CDR3 in amino acids: CASSLTSGSMTDTQYF. CDR3 bases: TGTGCCAGCAGCTTAACTAGCGGGAGTATGACAGATACGCAGTATTTT.

The J gene is TRBJ2-3, the V gene TRBV9; 7 positions agree with TRBD2. V dropped 2 bases and J dropped 2; count of bases not matched to a gene: 5. The CDR3 length is 15 residues. Germline lookup yields CDR1 SGDLS and CDR2 YYNGEE. The CDR3 DNA sequence: TGTGCCAGCAGCGTTAGGACTAGACCCACAGATACGCAGTATTTT. Protein: CASSVRTRPTDTQYF.

The chain is built from TRBV5-1 and TRBJ2-3; D is possibly TRBD2 (5 bases). Trimming cost V 4 bases and J 1 base, with 16 bases left between them. The germline V gene encodes CDR1 SGHRS and CDR2 YFSETQ. This CDR3 contains 16 residues. The CDR3 DNA is TGCGCCAGCAGCCGCTCGGCGGGTCTGGGCACAGATACGCAGTATTTT. It yields the protein CASSRSAGLGTDTQYF.

The J gene is TRBJ2-1, the V gene TRBV6-5; D possibly corresponds to TRBD1 (5 bases). The CDR3 has 14 residues. The germline CDR1 and CDR2 sequences are MNHEY and SVGAGI. V was clipped by 2 bases and J by 4 bases, with 9 bases between them. In DNA form, the CDR3 reads TGTGCCAGCAGTTACGGCAAGGGGTACAATGAGCAGTTCTTC. Residues: CASSYGKGYNEQFF.

The V gene is TRBV7-9, the J gene TRBJ1-2; D gene unclear. Germline-derived CDR1 and CDR2 are SEHNR and FQNEAQ (reference sequence). The CDR3 sequence is 12 residues long. Trimming took 1 base from V and 7 from J, leaving 7 bases between them. The CDR3 reads CASSLVTRGYTF. CDR3 DNA sequence: TGTGCCAGCAGCTTAGTAACTCGTGGCTACACCTTC.

The rearrangement uses TRBV4-2 and TRBJ2-4; D perhaps matches TRBD2 (6 bases). With 0 bases removed from V and 9 bases from J, the gap between germline ends came to 15 bases. This CDR3 spans 15 amino acids. The V gene's germline CDR1 is LGHNA and CDR2 YNFKEQ. CDR3 in DNA: TGTGCCAGCAGCCAAGAGGAGGGAGGCTTAACCATTCAGTACTTC. Translated: CASSQEEGGLTIQYF.

The chain links TRBV13 to TRBJ2-3; D is unresolved. The V end lost 2 bases, the J end lost 2 bases, and 14 bases lay between the germline ends. In germline, CDR1 is PRHDT, CDR2 FYEKMQ (reference sequence). The CDR3 contains 16 residues. The CDR3 loop reads CASSLIIGHNTDTQYF. As DNA, the CDR3 is TGTGCCAGCAGCTTAATCATTGGCCACAACACAGATACGCAGTATTTT.

V is TRBV7-3 and J is TRBJ2-6; weak D call: TRBD1 (6 bases). Per the germline V gene, CDR1 is SGHTA and CDR2 is FQGTGA. The CDR3 is 15 amino acids. V was clipped by 5 bases and J by 4 bases, with 12 bases between them. The CDR3 nucleotides read TGTGCCAGCAGCCAACAGGGATACGGGGCCAACGTCCTGACTTTC. Encoded protein: CASSQQGYGANVLTF.

This rearrangement joins TRBV18 to TRBJ1-1; no clear D gene. The CDR3 loop spans 12 amino acids. Germline assignment: CDR1 KGHSH and CDR2 LQKENI. The V end lost 5 bases, the J end lost 4 bases, and 8 bases lay between the germline ends. Here the CDR3 reads CASSEVGTEAFF. Written as DNA, the CDR3 is TGTGCCAGCTCAGAGGTGGGCACTGAAGCTTTCTTT.

The chain has TRBV5-4 and TRBJ1-2; D is perhaps TRBD1 (6 bases). Looked up from germline, CDR1 is SGHNT and CDR2 is YYREEE (reference sequence). Trimming removed 4 bases from V and 5 bases from J, with 18 bases in between. The CDR3 sequence is 15 residues long. CDR3 in amino acids: CASSLKSRGPYGYTF. CDR3 in DNA: TGTGCCAGCAGCCTAAAATCGCGGGGGCCTTATGGCTACACCTTC.

This chain links TRBV7-2 with TRBJ1-2; 9 positions match TRBD1. The CDR3 extends over 12 amino acids. CDR1 is SGHTA, CDR2 FQGNSA, per germline. Germline trimming cut 4 bases from V and 8 bases from J; bases unmatched to any gene: 2. The CDR3 DNA reads as TGTGCCAGCAGCTCGGGACAGGGCGGCTACACCTTC. This translates into CASSSGQGGYTF.

This chain uses TRBV29-1 with TRBJ1-4; D is unresolved. The CDR3 is made up of 15 amino acids. CDR1 and CDR2 from the germline V gene are SQVTM and ANQGSEA. V was trimmed by 7 bases and J by 10 bases, leaving 25 bases between them. The CDR3 is CSGSRTRQLFGKLFF. In DNA form, the CDR3 reads TGCAGCGGGTCTAGGACTCGGCAGCTCTTCGGAAAACTGTTTTTT.

V gene TRBV7-9 combines with J gene TRBJ1-2; the D gene is possibly TRBD1 (6 bases). The CDR3 is made up of 14 amino acids. Germline loops: CDR1 SEHNR, CDR2 FQNEAQ (reference sequence). Between the trimmed V and J ends, which lost 1 base and 6 bases, there was a span of 12 bases. The CDR3 nucleotides read TGTGCCAGCAGCTTAGTCAGGGGCGCCGATGGCTACACCTTC. Protein product: CASSLVRGADGYTF.

The chain recombines TRBV5-1 with TRBJ2-7, with 12 positions matching TRBD2. This CDR3 is built from 16 residues. J gave up 0 bases and V 0 bases, and 1 base lay outside the gene matches. The V gene's germline CDR1 is SGHRS and CDR2 YFSETQ. The CDR3 reads CASSLGTSGISYEQYF. CDR3 DNA: TGCGCCAGCAGCTTGGGGACTAGCGGGATCTCCTACGAGCAGTACTTC.

The table lists this clone with a few counts. The V and J genes are TRBV6-1 and TRBJ1-2; unclear D gene. The CDR3 loop spans 13 amino acids. The germline V and J ends were trimmed by 2 bases and 8 bases, with 12 bases remaining between them. Looked up from germline, CDR1 is MNHNS and CDR2 is SASEGT. The CDR3 DNA follows: TGTGCCAGCAGTGAACGGGAGACGGGCGGCTACACCTTC. Its translation: CASSERETGGYTF.

This clone was found a few times. This sequence joins TRBV11-2 and TRBJ2-7; D ambiguous. Germline V gene data show CDR1 as SGHAT and CDR2 as FQNNGV. V was cut by 5 bases and J by 6 bases, with 11 bases left in between. This CDR3 comprises 12 residues. DNA for the CDR3: TGTGCCAGCAGCCCCCAGGCCCTCGAGCAGTACTTC. It codes for CASSPQALEQYF.

The chain recombines TRBV19 with TRBJ2-7; 7 nucleotides line up with TRBD1. This CDR3 contains 16 residues. The germline CDR1 and CDR2 sequences are LNHDA and SQIVND (reference sequence). V lost 5 bases to trimming and J lost 7 bases; unmatched junction nucleotides: 17. The CDR3 loop reads CASSLIGTDGGEEQYF. CDR3 bases: TGTGCCAGTAGTCTCATAGGGACAGACGGCGGTGAGGAGCAGTACTTC.

J is TRBJ2-5 and V is TRBV28; 9 positions match TRBD2. Trimming took 8 bases from V and 0 from J; bases not matched to a gene: 7. CDR1 is MDHEN and CDR2 is SYDVKM in the germline V gene. The CDR3 has 15 residues. As DNA, the CDR3 is TGTGCCAGCTCCGAGGCGGGAGGGTACCAAGAGACCCAGTACTTC. This gives the protein CASSEAGGYQETQYF.

This clone has just a few counts. The J gene is TRBJ2-7, the V gene TRBV4-2; D call uncertain. Between the trimmed V and J ends, which lost 1 base and 4 bases, there was a span of 5 bases. The CDR3 consists of 12 residues. Germline-derived CDR1 and CDR2 are LGHNA and YNFKEQ. The CDR3 here is CASSQGEYEQYF. CDR3 bases: TGTGCCAGCAGCCAAGGCGAATACGAGCAGTACTTC.

The chain uses TRBV28 and TRBJ2-7, with 7 bases fitting TRBD1. Germline CDR1 and CDR2: MDHEN and SYDVKM. The V and J ends lost 5 bases and 3 bases, in that order; junction bases with no gene match: 10. This CDR3 is 15 amino acids long. CDR3 coding DNA: TGTGCCAGCAGTCCCTCTAGTGCAGGGGGCTACGAGCAGTACTTC. Translated: CASSPSSAGGYEQYF.

This rearrangement joins TRBV2 to TRBJ2-1, with a weak D call TRBD2 (6 bases). This CDR3 has 14 amino acids. The V and J ends lost 4 bases and 0 bases respectively, with 7 bases between them. Germline values: CDR1 SNHLY, CDR2 FYNNEI. The CDR3 spells CASSGRVSYNEQFF. CDR3 in DNA: TGTGCCAGCAGTGGGAGGGTCTCCTACAATGAGCAGTTCTTC.

The chain carries TRBV4-2 and TRBJ1-3; tentatively, D is TRBD1 (6 bases). CDR3 length: 16 amino acids. CDR1 is LGHNA, CDR2 YNFKEQ, per germline. Between the trimmed V and J ends, which lost 1 base and 4 bases, there was a span of 14 bases. The CDR3 is CASSQVLGAGGNTIYF. DNA for the CDR3: TGTGCCAGCAGCCAAGTTCTGGGGGCAGGAGGAAACACCATATATTTT.

The rearrangement uses TRBV28 and TRBJ2-1; TRBD2 matches at 15 bases. The CDR3 has 16 residues. CDR1 is MDHEN and CDR2 is SYDVKM in the germline V gene. Germline trimming cut 5 bases from V and 5 bases from J; bases unmatched to any gene: 4. Written as DNA, the CDR3 is TGTGCCAGCAGTCTTGGGACTAGCGGGGGGAACAATGAGCAGTTCTTC. Translating it yields CASSLGTSGGNNEQFF.

The CDR3 here is CASTRQGSTSSQPQHF. The CDR3 DNA reads as TGTGCCAGTACCAGACAGGGTTCGACTTCGAGTCAGCCCCAGCATTTT. The chain combines TRBV19 with TRBJ1-5; the match to TRBD1 covers 7 bases. V shed 7 bases, J shed 6 bases, and the junction held 15 bases outside the gene matches. The CDR3 spans 16 residues. The V gene's germline CDR1 is LNHDA and CDR2 SQIVND (reference sequence). The full variable domain, completed using reference TRBV19 and TRBJ1-5, is DGGITQSPKYLFRKEGQNVTLSCEQNLNHDAMYWYRQDPGQGLRLIYYSQIVNDFQKGDIAEGYSVSREKKESFPLTVTSAQKNPTAFYLCASTRQGSTSSQPQHFGDGTRLSIL.

The V call is TRBV7-9, the J call TRBJ1-1; D is possibly TRBD1 (6 bases). There are 15 residues in the CDR3. CDR1 SEHNR and CDR2 FQNEAQ come from the germline V gene (reference sequence). The V and J ends lost 1 base and 0 bases respectively, with 9 bases between them. The CDR3 sequence: CASSLGGQLNTEAFF. In nucleotides, the CDR3 is TGTGCCAGCAGCTTAGGAGGACAGCTGAACACTGAAGCTTTCTTT.

The chain joins TRBV14 to TRBJ1-2, with D possibly being TRBD1 (6 bases). Germline CDR1 is SGHDN and CDR2 is FVKESK. Trimming took off 2 bases at V and 5 bases at J, with 18 bases between the two ends. The CDR3 is 16 amino acids. The CDR3 region is CASSQLQGPRPYGYTF. The CDR3 nucleotides read TGTGCCAGCAGCCAATTACAGGGACCCCGACCGTATGGCTACACCTTC.

V gene TRBV9 combines with J gene TRBJ2-7; D remains ambiguous. The V gene lost 2 bases and the J gene lost 0 bases, with 15 bases spanning the gap. Per germline, CDR1 SGDLS and CDR2 YYNGEE. CDR3 length equals 16 residues. Written as DNA, the CDR3 is TGTGCCAGCAGCGTCAAAAACCGAGAGAACTCCTACGAGCAGTACTTC. It is translated as CASSVKNRENSYEQYF.